The T cell receptor (beta chain) under discussion was sequenced for a study of cytomegalovirus exposure and HLA in healthy donors. Overall study: According to later analysis, the same platform produced the approximately 130 validation and 666 first-cohort repertoires. General study results and limits: In vitro testing confirmed a few CMV-associated chains as specific for CMV antigens. Whilst most TCR sequences proved rare, a subset of public TCRs occurred across many donors.

The CDR3 loop spans 16 amino acids. The germline V gene encodes CDR1 LGHNA and CDR2 YNFKEQ. The V and J ends lost 1 base and 6 bases respectively, with 16 bases between them. On this clone: Its antigen is as yet unknown.

TCRdb's copy holds only in-frame clones and misses some; the assay was immunoSEQ multiplex PCR. In the table there are 160,000 or so clones, around 85% of which are singletons. The source material was PBMCs. The receptor comes from a man aged 25 to 45 in good health and CMV-seropositive. The genes are TRBV4-2 and TRBJ2-1; possibly TRBD2 for D (5 bases). The chain's CDR3 is CASSQGIESAGNEQFF. CDR3 bases: TGTGCCAGCAGCCAAGGGATAGAATCCGCGGGCAATGAGCAGTTCTTC.